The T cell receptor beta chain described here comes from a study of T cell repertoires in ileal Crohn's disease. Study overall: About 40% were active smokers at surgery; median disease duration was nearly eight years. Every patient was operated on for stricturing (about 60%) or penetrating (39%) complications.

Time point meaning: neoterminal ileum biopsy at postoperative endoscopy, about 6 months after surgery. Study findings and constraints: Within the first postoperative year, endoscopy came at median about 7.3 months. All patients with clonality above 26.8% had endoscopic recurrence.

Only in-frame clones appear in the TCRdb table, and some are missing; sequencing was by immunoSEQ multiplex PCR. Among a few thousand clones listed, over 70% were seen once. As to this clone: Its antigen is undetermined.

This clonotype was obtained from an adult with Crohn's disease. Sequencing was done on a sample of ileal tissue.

The CDR3 loop is CASSKDSSYEQYF. The CDR3 bases are TGTGCCAGTAGTAAGGACAGCTCCTACGAGCAGTACTTC. The chain has TRBV19 and TRBJ2-7, with a weak D call TRBD1 (6 bases). The CDR3 spans 13 residues. The germline V and J ends were trimmed by 4 bases and 0 bases, with 7 bases remaining between them. CDR1 LNHDA and CDR2 SQIVND come from the germline V gene (reference sequence).